This is a list of T cell receptor beta chains from one sample in a study of blood T cell dynamics during melanoma immunotherapy. Data came from immunoSEQ multiplex PCR; TCRdb stores just in-frame clones and leaves some out. Among 15,000 to 20,000 clones listed, approximately 90% were seen once. The sequences come from blood, collected from a patient treated with checkpoint blockade. Source of these receptors: a human donor with melanoma. Both conserved end residues are part of each CDR3.

>16|TRBV9|TRBJ1-3
CASSALTGSSGNTIYF
>12|TRBV7-8|TRBJ2-5
CASSLLGETQYF
>18|TRBV18|TRBJ2-6
CASSPLGTGSSGANVLTF
>15|TRBV5-1|TRBJ2-7
CASSPTGTSGNEQYF
>18|TRBV7-2|TRBJ2-2
CASSLGNSGRRVRGELFF
>17|TRBV4-1|TRBJ2-1
CASSPGAGTSGRNEQFF
>18|TRBV19|TRBJ1-5
CASSKRGGDRGGSQPQHF
>13|TRBV5-6|TRBJ2-2
CASSLVRLGELFF
>16|TRBV9|TRBJ2-2
CASSLRTGTNTGELFF
>15|TRBV7-2|TRBJ2-2
CASSLGAGNTGELFF
>11|TRBV6-1|TRBJ1-2
CASRPNYGYTF
>17|TRBV19|TRBJ1-2
CASSIDLGTAANYGYTF
>14|TRBV11-2|TRBJ1-2
CASSLISQVLGYTF
>15|TRBV28|TRBJ1-5
CASRGPDRVTEPQHF
>16|TRBV9|TRBJ2-3
CASSGRGTGVKDTQYF
>16|TRBV6-5|TRBJ2-3
CASSYPSGRAEDTQYF
>15|TRBV6-5|TRBJ2-2
CASIPRGSPTGELFF
>12|TRBV7-2|TRBJ1-2
CASSRQGPGYTF
>14|TRBV19|TRBJ2-7
CASSKAGTTYEQYF
>16|TRBV4-1|TRBJ1-1
CASSQDRTGQNTEAFF
>15|TRBV4-2|TRBJ1-3
CASSQVGGDGNTIYF
>16|TRBV5-6|TRBJ1-6
CASSLVRTGGSSPLHF
>15|TRBV30|TRBJ2-2
CAWRPPDLDTGELFF
>16|TRBV6-1|TRBJ1-2
CASSAGQGALLYGYTF
>14|TRBV5-1|TRBJ1-1
CASSLNRDAREAFF
>17|TRBV7-9|TRBJ2-6
CASSRDRFNSGANVLTF
>15|TRBV7-9|TRBJ2-1
CASSLVGGQGDEQFF
>11|TRBV2|TRBJ2-3
CASSAEDTQYF
>16|TRBV4-1|TRBJ1-3
CASSQEAWGSGNTIYF
>13|TRBV12-5|TRBJ1-6
CASGLVLGSPLHF
>15|TRBV5-1|TRBJ2-5
CASSFGQGGQETQYF
>13|TRBV14|TRBJ1-2
CASSQDIFYGYTF
>16|TRBV9|TRBJ1-3
CASSQRTSSSGNTIYF
>17|TRBV4-1|TRBJ2-1
CASSQTRERSLQYEQFF
>12|TRBV5-1|TRBJ1-1
CASSPGPTEAFF
>18|TRBV4-3|TRBJ1-3
CASSQEVGASSSGNTIYF
>14|TRBV18|TRBJ2-2
CASSPPKDRIGLFF
>14|TRBV4-1|TRBJ1-2
CASSRRGTEKGYTF
>22|TRBV4-1|TRBJ2-1
CASSQDRSRLAGGPRNYNEQFF